This record looks at one T cell receptor beta chain sequence and its context. The antigen remains undetermined. Indicated time point: patch test 1, 2 weeks after DPC sensitization. Treatment specified: therapeutic diphenylcyclopropenone sensitization with weekly scalp DPC. TCRdb reprocessed the RACE reads via MiXCR and lists one record per CDR3 protein. Of roughly 45,000 distinct CDR3 sequences detected, 9.3% appear once; the ten largest clones hold approximately 4.5%. This entry comes from a study of human T cells and chemical hapten exposure. Study observations and caveats: The number of TCRs over 1 in 1000 frequency stayed unchanged after DPC.

The specimen comprised whole blood, sampled in connection with sensitization to the hapten diphenylcyclopropenone (DPC). This TCR was recovered from a woman aged 50 to 60 with alopecia areata. Some clones in this sample may be carry-over from other donors' samples.

The CDR3 region has the DNA TGTGCCAGCAGCCAAGGGGTTCAGCCCCAGCATTTT. Translated, it gives CASSQGVQPQHF. The chain has TRBV28 and TRBJ1-5, with D possibly TRBD1 on 5 matching bases. The CDR3 runs to 12 residues. Germline V gene data show CDR1 as MDHEN and CDR2 as SYDVKM. V was cut by 6 bases and J by 6 bases, with 9 bases left in between.